Sequencing of this T cell receptor (beta chain) was carried out in a study of response to subunit inactivated influenza vaccine. MiXCR was run by TCRdb on the RT-PCR reads, yielding one entry per CDR3 protein. The data hold approximately 500,000 distinct CDR3 sequences, with roughly 25% observed a single time. These data were likewise used in another study, on T cells expressing NK-cell markers. That paper adds: Synthesis of TCR beta cDNA relied on 5'RACE template switching carrying UMIs.

Sequencing used CD4+ T cells sorted from PBMCs, obtained 11 to 12 days after vaccination. The clonotype originates from a man aged 50 or older who received an inactivated influenza vaccine.

The CDR3 DNA reads as TGTGCCAGCAGTCTCACGGGGGACAGAGCCTACGAGCAGTACTTC. Protein: CASSLTGDRAYEQYF. The chain joins TRBV12-3 or TRBV12-4 to TRBJ2-7; TRBD1 is a possible D gene (7 bases). This CDR3 region has 15 residues. The germline V and J ends were trimmed by 5 bases and 2 bases, with 16 bases remaining between them.